This T cell receptor (beta chain) was identified during a study of T cells in Graves' hyperthyroidism and ophthalmopathy (dated by TCRdb to about 2019). A note on the overall study: Peripheral blood was collected at initial diagnosis, before any treatment. A discovery cohort of about 96 patients, approximately 44 with Graves' ophthalmopathy and approximately 55 with stable Graves' hyperthyroidism, was used to find distinguishing TCR V-J signatures. The 75 to 100 discovery patients were randomly split 7:3 into training and test sets. The paper reports TCR Vbeta CDR3 sequencing of fewer than 150 peripheral blood samples: under 45 ophthalmopathy, 70 to 85 hyperthyroidism and around 17 progressor patients. An independent validation cohort of around 19 hyperthyroidism patients and approximately 17 patients who later progressed to ophthalmopathy tested prospective prediction of ophthalmopathy. Thyroid tissue and blood T-cell repertoires from six Graves' hyperthyroidism patients were also compared in the study. After sampling, hyperthyroidism patients received methimazole starting at 30 mg daily, and ophthalmopathy patients received high-dose intravenous methylprednisolone.

What the research found in general, with its limitations: Blood samples also contained most of the expanded thyroid clonotypes (frequency above 0.001), which suggests that blood repertoires may reflect thyroid immune responses. A 13 V-J signature model separated ophthalmopathy from stable hyperthyroidism, with just over 85% sensitivity and 81% to 82% specificity in cross-validation and 80%/75% in testing. In validation, the model predicted progression to ophthalmopathy with around 71% sensitivity and around 72% specificity, a median of 6.5 months before onset. No statistical method was used to fix the sample size in advance, and group allocation was not hidden from the investigators.

Graves' hyperthyroidism was defined as stable when no progression to ophthalmopathy occurred over 18 months of follow-up. Hyperthyroidism patients were newly diagnosed, had a disease duration of under 2 months, and were aged 18 to 65 years. The study excluded patients with uncontrolled infections, other autoimmune diseases, pregnancy or lactation. Diagnoses were based on clinical symptoms, serum thyroxine and TRAb, thyroid ultrasound and orbital computed tomography. PBMCs were isolated from 7.5 to 10 ml of fresh peripheral blood by Ficoll-Paque density gradient centrifugation. Trizol reagent was used to extract total RNA, and RNA quality was then checked on an Agilent 2100 Bioanalyzer. Including the terminal cysteine and phenylalanine, the CDR3 comprises 14 residues. Just CDR3 DNA is preserved here, 42 bases in frame from base 1. The germline V gene gives CDR1 as MNHNS and CDR2 as SASEGT. Ends trimmed: V by 5 bases, J by 5 bases; bases unmatched to a gene: 6.

The table lists this clonotype with a few counts. There is no known antigen for this receptor. Base qualities are missing; no much larger clone stands one base away. The TCR beta CDR3 regions were amplified from the RNA transcripts. For the first round of RT-PCR on the TCR CDR3, the HTBI primer set was used together with the Qiagen OneStep RT-PCR kit. Libraries were constructed in a second round of multiplex PCR, after which size selection and purification were carried out. Paired-end sequencing of the libraries was performed with 100 bp reads on an Illumina HiSeq2000. The paper's data handling went like this. SOAPnuke was used to process the raw data, removing reads that contained adapters or uncalled bases, had a mean Phred below 15, or lacked an exact match to the constant primer or identifier. COPE v1.2.5 was used to merge the high-quality paired reads, and each unique nucleotide sequence was defined as a clonotype. MiTCR v1.1 was used to align clonotypes to the IMGT TRBV, TRBD and TRBJ reference segments. Only V-J combinations with frequency above 0.0001, covering roughly 99% of repertoires, were analysed. The TCS score was defined as F50 (clonal expansion) divided by E x V (chaos), with BLOSUM62-based TCRdist calculated between CDR3 peptides within each V-J. Welch's t-statistics and random forest reduced fewer than 550 V-J features to 10 to 15, which were used in a naive Bayes classifier (R e1071). TCRdb reprocessing: public reads trimmed at Q25 with fastp, clones called with MiXCR, in-frame beta chains kept. Each entry is one CDR3 protein sequence, shown with its most common DNA and genes. TCRdb's processing, not the study's, gives the V and J calls here. The sample table contains about 560,000 distinct CDR3 sequences; only one count was recorded for 16% of them. The ten top clones hold 15% to 20% of the sample.

The chain is assembled from TRBV6-1 and TRBJ2-5; the central 9 bases match TRBD1. The source material was blood. This sequence was found in a woman between 18 and 29 years old with Graves' hyperthyroidism. Read as DNA, the sequence is TGTGCCAGCAGTTCGCACAGGGGGCAGGAGACCCAGTACTTC. Its translation reads: CASSSHRGQETQYF.